Following are 13 T cell receptor beta chains from one sample sequenced in a study of cytomegalovirus exposure and HLA in healthy donors. The table came from immunoSEQ multiplex PCR; TCRdb's copy has only in-frame clones and leaves some out. This sample carries roughly 280,000 clones, about 86% of them seen once, and the ten largest clones take around 1%. Material for sequencing was PBMCs. These receptor sequences come from a woman in her late teens or twenties in good health and CMV-seronegative.

The sample holds one count of this clone. This sequence joins TRBV7-9 and TRBJ2-7; 11 positions agree with TRBD1. Trimming took 5 bases from V and 0 from J; bases not matched to a gene: 15. The CDR3 runs 19 residues. Germline V lookup: CDR1 SEHNR, CDR2 FQNEAQ (reference sequence). The CDR3 DNA reads as TGTGCCAGCAGCCGAATAACGGGACAGGGGGGAAGGAGCTCCTACGAGCAGTACTTC. This codes for CASSRITGQGGRSSYEQYF.

This rearrangement joins TRBV6-6 to TRBJ2-5; the match to TRBD1 covers 9 bases. The CDR3 is made up of 14 amino acids. Looked up from germline, CDR1 is MNHNY and CDR2 is SVGAGI (reference sequence). CDR3: CAATGQGGLETQYF. Written as DNA, the CDR3 is TGTGCAGCTACGGGACAGGGAGGGTTGGAGACCCAGTACTTC.

J is TRBJ2-1 and V is TRBV5-5; 7 bases are shared with TRBD1. Germline V lookup: CDR1 SGHKS, CDR2 YYEKEE (reference sequence). J gave up 8 bases and V 5 bases, and 4 bases lay outside the gene matches. The CDR3 is 12 amino acids. This chain's CDR3 is CASRRGGDEQFF. CDR3 nucleotides: TGTGCCAGCAGGCGAGGGGGCGATGAGCAGTTCTTC.

The CDR3 reads CASSLVPGVDEKLFF. CDR3 DNA: TGTGCCAGCAGCTTAGTCCCAGGGGTAGACGAAAAACTGTTTTTT. The chain carries TRBV7-6 and TRBJ1-4; perhaps TRBD1 as D (6 bases). V dropped 1 base and J dropped 8 bases, with 14 bases sitting between them. Germline-derived CDR1 and CDR2 are SGHVS and FNYEAQ. This CDR3 contains 15 residues. The full variable domain, in which reference TRBV7-6 and TRBJ1-4 provide the parts outside the CDR3, is GAGVSQSPRYKVTKRGQDVALRCDPISGHVSLYWYRQALGQGPEFLTYFNYEAQQDKSGLPNDRFSAERPEGSISTLTIQRTEQRDSAMYRCASSLVPGVDEKLFFGSGTQLSVL.

This clone was seen only a few times. The gene calls are TRBV19 and TRBJ2-1; TRBD1 is a possible D gene (7 bases). Trimming removed 4 bases at V and 1 base at J, with 11 bases between. The CDR3 covers 15 residues. Germline lookup yields CDR1 LNHDA and CDR2 SQIVND (reference sequence). DNA of the CDR3: TGTGCCAGTAGTACTCAGGGGGGATCCTACAATGAGCAGTTCTTC. It translates to CASSTQGGSYNEQFF.

This clone was found once. This chain joins TRBV27 and TRBJ2-1; the D gene is possibly TRBD1 (6 bases). V gave up 4 bases and J gave up 7 bases, with 17 bases separating them. The CDR3 spans 15 residues. Germline V gene data show CDR1 as MNHEY and CDR2 as SMNVEV (reference sequence). Here the CDR3 reads CASSSGTYPGNEQFF. The CDR3 coding sequence is TGTGCCAGCAGTTCCGGGACATACCCAGGGAATGAGCAGTTCTTC.

This chain links TRBV29-1 with TRBJ2-3; 8 bases agree with TRBD2. CDR1 SQVTM and CDR2 ANQGSEA come from the germline V gene. The J segment lost 0 bases and the V segment lost 7 bases, leaving 6 bases of the junction unmatched. The CDR3 is 14 residues long. CDR3 nucleotides: TGCAGCGAGCGGGGGACCCTTAGCACAGATACGCAGTATTTT. This sequence encodes CSERGTLSTDTQYF.

The rearrangement links TRBV5-1 to TRBJ1-1; 9 positions match TRBD1. Germline CDR1 SGHRS, CDR2 YFSETQ. CDR3 size: 16 residues. With V trimmed by 4 bases and J by 1 base, 8 bases remained unmatched. The chain's CDR3 is CASSLRATGGNTEAFF. The CDR3 DNA reads TGCGCCAGCAGCCTGAGGGCGACAGGGGGGAACACTGAAGCTTTCTTT.

The genes are TRBV10-1 and TRBJ2-7; D may be TRBD2 (5 bases). Trimming removed 3 bases from V and 1 base from J, with 7 bases in between. Germline-derived CDR1 and CDR2 are WNHNN and SYGVQD (reference sequence). The CDR3 sequence is 13 residues long. This CDR3 is CASSERRSYEQYF. In DNA form, the CDR3 reads TGCGCCAGCAGTGAAAGGAGGTCCTACGAGCAGTACTTC.

This clone has just a few counts. The V gene is TRBV5-6, the J gene TRBJ2-3; 11 bases are a match to TRBD1. J was trimmed by 5 bases and V by 1 base; bases with no gene match: 3. The germline V gene has CDR1 SGHDT and CDR2 YYEEEE. The CDR3 consists of 15 residues. CDR3: CASSLPGQGEDTQYF. As DNA, the CDR3 is TGTGCCAGCAGCTTGCCGGGACAGGGGGAAGATACGCAGTATTTT.

This chain uses TRBV12-5 with TRBJ2-1; 8 nucleotides match TRBD2. V lost 0 bases and J lost 5; bases outside the gene matches: 3. Germline CDR1 and CDR2: LGHNT and FRNRAP. The CDR3 consists of 15 residues. The CDR3 region is CASGLVAGVHNEQFF. CDR3 sequence (DNA): TGTGCTAGTGGTTTGGTAGCGGGAGTCCACAATGAGCAGTTCTTC.

CDR3 sequence reads: CASSQEQGRNTEAFF. CDR3 DNA sequence: TGCGCCAGCAGCCAAGAGCAGGGAAGGAACACTGAAGCTTTCTTT. The chain employs TRBV4-1 and TRBJ1-1; D may be TRBD1 (5 bases). Germline CDR1 reads MGHRA; CDR2 reads YSYEKL. Trimming left V 0 bases short and J 1 base short, with 9 bases between. The CDR3 length is 15 residues.

This chain links TRBV29-1 with TRBJ2-3; no clear D. Germline V gene sequence: CDR1 SQVTM, CDR2 ANQGSEA. CDR3 size: 14 residues. Between the trimmed V and J ends, which lost 5 bases and 0 bases, there was a span of 12 bases. The chain's CDR3 is CSVFLRTSTDTQYF. Here the CDR3 DNA reads TGCAGCGTTTTTCTCCGAACTAGCACAGATACGCAGTATTTT.